A single sample gave rise to the 20 T cell receptor beta chains below, sequenced in a study of blood T cell repertoires in COVID-19. Sequenced by immunoSEQ multiplex PCR; TCRdb stores in-frame clones only, minus some. The sample has around 110,000 clones, about nine tenths seen once. The sequenced sample was peripheral blood. The receptors here all came from a human donor with active COVID-19. The donor label of this sample is uncertain.

The chain joins TRBV5-1 to TRBJ2-1, with TRBD1 identical over 8 bases. The trim removed 9 bases at V and 8 bases at J, leaving 10 bases unmatched. Germline lookup yields CDR1 SGHRS and CDR2 YFSETQ. The CDR3 is made up of 13 amino acids. The CDR3 loop is CATTDREYDEQFF. The CDR3 DNA reads as TGCGCCACCACGGACAGGGAATACGATGAGCAGTTCTTC.

This clone was counted once. This sequence joins TRBV5-4 and TRBJ2-1; 14 bases agree with TRBD2. The V and J ends lost 0 bases and 9 bases, in that order; junction bases with no gene match: 5. Germline assignment: CDR1 SGHNT and CDR2 YYREEE (reference sequence). The CDR3 has 16 amino acids. CDR3 in amino acids: CASSLGGLAGGSEQFF. In DNA form, the CDR3 reads TGTGCCAGCAGCTTGGGTGGACTAGCGGGGGGCAGTGAGCAGTTCTTC. Combining the CDR3 with reference TRBV5-4 and TRBJ2-1 gives the whole variable domain ETGVTQSPTHLIKTRGQQVTLRCSSQSGHNTVSWYQQALGQGPQFIFQYYREEENGRGNFPPRFSGLQFPNYSSELNVNALELDDSALYLCASSLGGLAGGSEQFFGPGTRLTVL.

The CDR3 is CASSQDRGTANTGELFF. CDR3 nucleotide sequence: TGCGCCAGCAGCCAAGATCGAGGGACAGCGAACACCGGGGAGCTGTTTTTT. This chain links TRBV4-3 with TRBJ2-2; 7 bases are shared with TRBD1. V was pared by 0 bases and J by 0 bases, with 4 bases of the junction left unmatched. The germline CDR1 and CDR2 sequences are LGHNA and YSLEER. The CDR3 extends over 17 amino acids.

This clone was picked up a small number of times. DNA of the CDR3: TGTGCCAGCAGCCATTACAGGGGGCTTGAAAAACTGTTTTTT. Translating gives CASSHYRGLEKLFF. This rearrangement joins TRBV3-1 (or the pseudogene TRBV3-2) to TRBJ1-4; TRBD1 agrees at 9 bases. The CDR3 contains 14 residues. Germline-derived CDR1 and CDR2 are LGHDT and YNNKEL (reference sequence). The junction had 3 bases not matched to a gene; V was cut back by 3 bases and J by 7 bases.

The J gene is TRBJ1-1, the V gene TRBV15; D perhaps matches TRBD1 (5 bases). CDR3 length: 15 residues. The germline V gene encodes CDR1 LNHNV and CDR2 YYDKDF (reference sequence). V dropped 0 bases and J dropped 4 bases, with 12 bases sitting between them. CDR3 in amino acids: CATSRDLGGGTEAFF. The CDR3 region has the DNA TGTGCCACCAGCAGAGATCTCGGGGGAGGCACTGAAGCTTTCTTT.

The chain employs TRBV12-5 and TRBJ2-5; 14 bases are a match to TRBD2. CDR1 and CDR2 from the germline V gene are LGHNT and FRNRAP. Unmatched junction bases numbered 1, after V lost 5 bases and J lost 5 bases. The length of the CDR3 is 14 residues. The CDR3 coding sequence is TGTGCTAGTGGTCGGACTAGCGGGGGGGAGACCCAGTACTTC. Its protein product is CASGRTSGGETQYF.

The chain is built from TRBV7-3 and TRBJ2-1, with 13 positions matching TRBD2. The CDR3 runs 15 residues. Looked up from germline, CDR1 is SGHTA and CDR2 is FQGTGA. Trimming took 5 bases from V and 7 from J; bases not matched to a gene: 5. CDR3 protein: CASSLLAGGINEQFF. In nucleotides, the CDR3 is TGTGCCAGCAGCCTACTAGCGGGGGGGATAAATGAGCAGTTCTTC. The entire variable domain, with the rest obtained from reference TRBV7-3 and TRBJ2-1, is as follows: GAGVSQTPSNKVTEKGKYVELRCDPISGHTALYWYRQSLGQGPEFLIYFQGTGAADDSGLPNDRFFAVRPEGSVSTLKIQRTERGDSAVYLCASSLLAGGINEQFFGPGTRLTVL.

The V call is TRBV7-9, the J call TRBJ2-2, with D maybe TRBD2 (6 bases). The CDR3 length is 17 residues. V gave up 1 base and J gave up 6 bases, with 18 bases separating them. Germline V gene sequence: CDR1 SEHNR, CDR2 FQNEAQ (reference sequence). This CDR3 is CASSLDVTREVPGELFF. The CDR3 region has the DNA TGTGCCAGCAGCTTAGACGTCACCAGGGAGGTCCCCGGGGAGCTGTTTTTT.

This chain connects TRBV6-6 to TRBJ2-3; no firm D call. This CDR3 is 16 amino acids long. Germline CDR1 and CDR2: MNHNY and SVGAGI (reference sequence). Trimming took 2 bases from V and 1 from J, leaving 13 bases between them. The CDR3 bases are TGTGCCAGCAGTTACGTTCCCTCGGCGGGCACAGATACGCAGTATTTT. It specifies CASSYVPSAGTDTQYF.

This clone was seen once. The V gene is TRBV4-1, the J gene TRBJ1-3; D uncertain. Trimming shortened V by 2 bases and J by 0 bases, and 8 bases separated the two germline ends. Germline lookup yields CDR1 MGHRA and CDR2 YSYEKL. CDR3 length equals 15 residues. The CDR3 DNA sequence: TGCGCCAGCAGCCAACAGGAAAGCTCTGGAAACACCATATATTTT. As protein: CASSQQESSGNTIYF.

V and J are TRBV7-2 and TRBJ2-1, with 7 nucleotides matching TRBD2. This CDR3 has 14 residues. With 1 base clipped from V and 6 bases from J, the junction kept 3 bases outside the gene matches. Germline V lookup: CDR1 SGHTA, CDR2 FQGNSA. This CDR3 is CASSLGGGFNEQFF. CDR3 in DNA: TGTGCCAGCAGCTTAGGCGGGGGTTTCAATGAGCAGTTCTTC.

The chain recombines TRBV6-6 with TRBJ1-3; 9 positions match TRBD1. Germline CDR1 MNHNY, CDR2 SVGAGI (reference sequence). V trimming: 5 bases; J trimming: 2 bases; junction bases outside the gene matches: 7. This CDR3 has 16 residues. CDR3 DNA sequence: TGTGCCAGCAGTGGGACAGGGAGGAGGGCTGGAAACACCATATATTTT. It translates to CASSGTGRRAGNTIYF.

The DNA for the CDR3 is TGTGCCAGCAGCTTAGGCCGTGGCCTCGGGACTAGCGGGGGTGGGACCCAGTACTTC. Translating gives CASSLGRGLGTSGGGTQYF. This sequence joins TRBV7-2 and TRBJ2-5; 14 positions agree with TRBD2. The V gene end was trimmed by 1 base and the J gene end by 7 bases; junction bases not matched to a gene: 14. Germline-derived CDR1 and CDR2 are SGHTA and FQGNSA. The CDR3 is 19 amino acids.

For this clone: This same CDR3 is encoded by further DNA sequences in the sample. This chain joins TRBV6-5 and TRBJ1-2, with 7 bases identical to TRBD1. J gave up 8 bases and V 5 bases, and 5 bases lay outside the gene matches. The CDR3 spans 12 residues. CDR1 MNHEY and CDR2 SVGAGI come from the germline V gene. The CDR3, as DNA: TGTGCCAGCAGTCCGACAGGGAGGGGCTACACCTTC. It encodes CASSPTGRGYTF.

The chain is built from TRBV7-2 and TRBJ2-3, with D possibly being TRBD1 (6 bases). Germline V gene data show CDR1 as SGHTA and CDR2 as FQGNSA. This CDR3 is built from 15 residues. Trimming left V 4 bases short and J 0 bases short, with 11 bases between. This chain's CDR3 is CASSSDRHSTDTQYF. CDR3 nucleotide sequence: TGTGCCAGCAGCTCCGACAGGCATAGCACAGATACGCAGTATTTT.

This chain connects TRBV28 to TRBJ2-2; TRBD1 is a possible D gene (6 bases). Germline V lookup: CDR1 MDHEN, CDR2 SYDVKM. Trimming cost V 5 bases and J 1 base, with 14 bases left between them. The CDR3 spans 16 residues. The CDR3, as DNA: TGTGCCAGCAGTACCCACAGGGCCGAGAACACCGGGGAGCTGTTTTTT. Amino acids: CASSTHRAENTGELFF.

J is TRBJ1-2 and V is TRBV4-2, with 8 bases aligning to TRBD1. The J segment lost 5 bases and the V segment lost 2 bases, leaving 7 bases of the junction unmatched. The CDR3 sequence is 15 residues long. Germline V lookup: CDR1 LGHNA, CDR2 YNFKEQ. The CDR3 sequence is CASSQRGQELYGYTF. In DNA form, the CDR3 reads TGTGCCAGCAGCCAAAGGGGACAGGAGTTATATGGCTACACCTTC.

This rearrangement joins TRBV18 to TRBJ1-2; 9 positions agree with TRBD1. Trimming at V came to 2 bases and at J to 3 bases, leaving 7 bases not matched to a gene. This CDR3 is built from 16 residues. CDR1 is KGHSH and CDR2 is LQKENI in the germline V gene. The CDR3 spells CASSPKGTGTYYGYTF. The CDR3 region has the DNA TGTGCCAGCTCACCAAAGGGGACAGGGACTTACTATGGCTACACCTTC.

A remark on this clone: Its ends do not fully match the called genes, so a read error is possible. The V call is TRBV20-1, the J call TRBJ1-2, with 8 bases aligning to TRBD1. Germline loops: CDR1 DFQATT, CDR2 SNEGSKA (reference sequence). CDR3 size: 11 residues. In nucleotides, the CDR3 is TGCAGTGCTAGATGGGCAGGGGGCTTCACCTTC. This gives the protein CSARWAGGFTF.

V and J are TRBV6-5 and TRBJ1-2; 7 bases match TRBD1. The CDR3 runs to 14 residues. Germline V lookup: CDR1 MNHEY, CDR2 SVGAGI. Trimming removed 8 bases from V and 8 bases from J; junction bases left unmatched: 14. CDR3 loop: CASFPTGVKDGYTF. DNA for the CDR3: TGTGCCAGCTTTCCCACAGGGGTTAAGGACGGCTACACCTTC.